The present T cell receptor (beta chain) was sequenced within a study of blood T cells in healthy people across ages. Using a J-beta primer mix together with a sample-barcoded 5' primer, a second PCR was run for about 6 to 11 cycles. One entry per CDR3 protein, called by TCRdb with MiXCR from the 5' RACE reads. The data hold some 930,000 distinct CDR3 sequences, with around 29% observed a single time. Individuals who donated were healthy Caucasians from Russia aged roughly 6 to 90. Germline V gene sequence: CDR1 DFQATT, CDR2 SNEGSKA (reference sequence). The CDR3 is 12 amino acids. This clonotype was observed a handful of times. Its antigen is still unknown. Its ends do not fully match the called genes, so a read error is possible. Study conclusions and caveats: Estimated diversity, derived from one million T cells, was regarded as an underestimate. The unknown donor CMV status may have confounded expanded clonotype changes. Roughly linearly, TCR beta diversity per million T cells fell as age increased.

These records were also assigned to another study, of T cells of mothers and their children.

Material for sequencing was blood. The chain couples TRBV20-1 to TRBJ1-5; D not resolved. This clonotype was obtained from a woman in her 40s in good health. The CDR3 here is CGARGPGQPQHF. The CDR3 DNA reads TGCGGTGCTAGAGGGCCTGGGCAGCCCCAGCATTTT.